The entry below gives a single T cell receptor beta chain sequence along with its context. The protocol was immunoSEQ multiplex PCR, while the TCRdb copy is restricted to in-frame clones and leaves out a portion. The sample lists approximately 700,000 clones, around four fifths seen once, with 1.5% to 2% in the top ten. This CDR3 is 13 amino acids long. With 5 bases clipped from V and 7 bases from J, the junction kept 8 bases outside the gene matches. Germline lookup yields CDR1 SGHAT and CDR2 FQDESV (reference sequence). These data originate in a study of shared clonotypes between healthy human individuals. As for the study in general: Per donor, three plates held CD4 naive cells, three held CD4 memory, two held CD8 naive and one held CD8 memory.

Study donors comprised healthy, HIV-negative adults devoid of recent acute infection or vaccination. Subsets obtained from CD4+ cells comprised CD45RA+ naive and CD45RA-negative memory cells. This chain links TRBV11-1 with TRBJ2-7; 7 nucleotides agree with TRBD2. This TCR was sampled from a woman under 40 in good health. The sequenced sample was memory CD4+ T cells sorted from blood. Subset in this sample: CD45RA-negative fraction. CDR3: CASSPQVGGEQYF. The DNA of the CDR3 is TGTGCCAGCAGCCCACAGGTGGGAGGGGAGCAGTACTTC.